The 11 T cell receptor beta chains below come from one sample, sequenced in a study of tumor-infiltrating lymphocytes in primary liver carcinoma. Germline DNA was extracted alongside blood RNA, which was obtained from unsorted whole blood. cDNA specific to TCR beta was made from around 450 ng of total RNA, with a constant-region primer employed for priming. ARM-PCR, slightly modified, supplied the TCR beta libraries through three nested multiplex PCR rounds. Investigators reported that the first two PCR rounds, at 10 cycles each, used TRBV1-TRBV30 forward primers with a C-beta reverse primer. In TCRdb, the multiplex PCR reads were re-called with MiXCR into one record per CDR3 protein. Of about 210,000 distinct CDR3 sequences listed, about 65% are singletons. What was sequenced was peripheral blood. All receptors derive from a woman aged 60-70 years with primary liver carcinoma and hepatitis B virus infection.

The chain employs TRBV5-1 and TRBJ2-7, with 11 positions matching TRBD2. Germline assignment: CDR1 SGHRS and CDR2 YFSETQ. V was clipped by 5 bases and J by 2 bases; unmatched bases: 9. This CDR3 comprises 16 residues. The CDR3 region is CASRWPGLAVAYEQYF. The CDR3 bases are TGCGCCAGCAGATGGCCGGGACTAGCGGTGGCCTACGAGCAGTACTTC.

This clonotype came up once. A much larger clone is a single base away; this may be a read error. V and J are TRBV5-1 and TRBJ2-6, with D tentatively TRBD1 (6 bases). Germline CDR1 and CDR2: SGHRS and YFSETQ. The length of the CDR3 is 16 residues. The CDR3: CASSLPGQSEANVLTF. The CDR3 nucleotides are TGCGCCAGCAGCTTGCCAGGACAGTCTGAGGCCAACGTCCTGACTTTC.

This clonotype was counted only a few times. A read error may explain this, as a much larger clone is one base away. The V gene is TRBV12-3 or TRBV12-4, the J gene TRBJ1-2; 9 bases align to TRBD1. V shed 3 bases and J 2 bases; nucleotides not matched to a gene: 10. The CDR3 spans 17 residues. The CDR3 sequence: CASSFGQGIQINYGYTF. The CDR3 region has the DNA TGTGCCAGCAGTTTTGGACAGGGGATACAGATCAACTATGGCTACACCTTC.

The J gene is TRBJ1-5, the V gene TRBV28, with TRBD1 as a possible D gene (5 bases). This CDR3 is 13 amino acids long. The ends were cut back, 8 bases at V and 6 bases at J, with 14 bases in the middle. Germline loops: CDR1 MDHEN, CDR2 SYDVKM. Written as DNA, the CDR3 is TGTGCCAGCGAGACGCAGGGCGGTCAGCCCCAGCATTTT. Protein: CASETQGGQPQHF.

Concerning this clonotype: The final CDR3 position lacks the conserved phenylalanine or tryptophan, pointing to a likely read error. The J gene is TRBJ2-7, the V gene TRBV11-2; TRBD2 matches 7 bases. This CDR3 has 16 amino acids. The germline V gene encodes CDR1 SGHAT and CDR2 FQNNGV. The V gene end was trimmed by 4 bases and the J gene end by 6 bases; junction bases not matched to a gene: 15. The CDR3 nucleotides are TGTGCCAGCAGCTATGGCGGGAGAACCTCGGGAAGCGAGCAGTACTCC. Translation: CASSYGGRTSGSEQYS.

The V and J genes are TRBV5-6 and TRBJ1-1; weak D call: TRBD1 (6 bases). The germline V and J ends were trimmed by 4 bases and 7 bases, with 17 bases remaining between them. Germline assignment: CDR1 SGHDT and CDR2 YYEEEE. This CDR3 comprises 14 residues. CDR3 sequence reads: CASSVTGGPGEAFF. As DNA, the CDR3 is TGTGCCAGCAGCGTGACGGGGGGGCCTGGTGAAGCTTTCTTT.

This clonotype was seen ten or more times. The rearrangement links TRBV28 to TRBJ1-1; D is perhaps TRBD1 (6 bases). Per the germline V gene, CDR1 is MDHEN and CDR2 is SYDVKM. V lost 6 bases and J 4 bases, leaving 24 bases between the germline ends. The CDR3 consists of 17 residues. For the CDR3, the DNA is TGTGCCAGCAGAATCGGGACACGACGAAAATTAGTCACTGAAGCTTTCTTT. As protein: CASRIGTRRKLVTEAFF.

In DNA, the CDR3 is TGTGCCAGCAGTTACGGTGGGGTCACCGGGGAGCTGTTTTTT. Its translation is CASSYGGVTGELFF. V gene TRBV6-5 combines with J gene TRBJ2-2, with D uncertain. V lost 2 bases to trimming and J lost 4 bases, with 8 bases between them. The V gene's germline CDR1 is MNHEY and CDR2 SVGAGI. The length of the CDR3 is 14 residues.

Points on this clonotype: A much bigger clone sits one base away, suggesting this may be a read error. The conserved final phenylalanine or tryptophan is absent from the CDR3, which likely points to a read error. The chain recombines TRBV19 with TRBJ2-1; D is unresolved. Germline CDR1 is LNHDA and CDR2 is SQIVND (reference sequence). Between the trimmed V and J ends, which lost 1 base and 6 bases, there was a span of 7 bases. This CDR3 contains 13 residues. Here the CDR3 reads CASSIVSLNEQFL. The CDR3 DNA reads as TGTGCCAGTAGTATAGTCTCCCTCAATGAGCAGTTCTTA.

On this clonotype itself: A read error is likely, as this CDR3 ends without the conserved phenylalanine or tryptophan. CDR3 residues: CASSPTRGSGANVLTS. The CDR3, as DNA: TGTGCCAGCAGTCCGACAAGGGGGTCTGGGGCCAACGTCCTGACTTCC. V is TRBV6-5 and J is TRBJ2-6; the D gene is possibly TRBD1 (6 bases). CDR1 is MNHEY, CDR2 SVGAGI, per germline. CDR3 size: 16 residues. Trimming cost V 5 bases and J 1 base, with 12 bases left between them.

Comment on this clonotype: The junction and the germline gene differ at one end; a read error may be behind it. The CDR3 DNA is TGTGCTAGCAGCATAGTTACAGGGGAGGTCACAGATACGCAGTATTTT. It codes for CASSIVTGEVTDTQYF. The gene calls are TRBV11-2 and TRBJ2-3, with D perhaps TRBD1 (7 bases). Germline V gene data show CDR1 as SGHAT and CDR2 as FQNNGV. CDR3 length: 16 amino acids.